This T cell receptor beta chain was retrieved from a study of blood T cell repertoires in COVID-19. Study-wide context: Samples of COVID-19 (acute and convalescent) were obtained from the United States, Italy and Spain. PBMCs, B-cell-depleted T cells, or T cells were the source of the cDNA or gDNA that made up the material.

V lost 0 bases, J lost 3 bases, and 9 bases lay in between. CDR1 and CDR2 from the germline V gene are MNHNS and SASEGT. The CDR3 length is 14 residues. Original methodology: The assay estimated nucleated cells by amplifying reference gene primers. Sequencing used immunoSEQ multiplex PCR; TCRdb keeps in-frame clones, though not all of them. V and J calls and clone size are given by that table; D and trimming were obtained from the DNA. The table has 60,000 to 80,000 clones, approximately 88% seen once. The sample consisted of peripheral blood. The receptor was isolated from a woman in her 70s with acute or convalescent COVID-19. This chain connects TRBV6-1 to TRBJ2-7; D call uncertain. The CDR3 loop reads CASSEATRSYEQYF. In nucleotides, the CDR3 is TGTGCCAGCAGTGAAGCTACACGGAGCTACGAGCAGTACTTC.